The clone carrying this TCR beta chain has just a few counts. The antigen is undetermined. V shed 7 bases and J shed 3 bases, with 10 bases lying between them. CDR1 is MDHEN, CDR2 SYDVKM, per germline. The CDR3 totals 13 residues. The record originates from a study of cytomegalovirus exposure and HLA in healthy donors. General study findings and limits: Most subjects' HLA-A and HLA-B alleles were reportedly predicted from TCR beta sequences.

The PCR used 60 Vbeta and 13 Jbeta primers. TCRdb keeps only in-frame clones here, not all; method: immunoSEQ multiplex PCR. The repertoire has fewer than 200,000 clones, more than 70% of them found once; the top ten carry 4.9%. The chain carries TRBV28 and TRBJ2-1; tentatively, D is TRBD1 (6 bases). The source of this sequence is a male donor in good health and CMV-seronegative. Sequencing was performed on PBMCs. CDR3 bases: TGTGCCAGCACACAGGACAGCTACAATGAGCAGTTCTTC. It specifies CASTQDSYNEQFF. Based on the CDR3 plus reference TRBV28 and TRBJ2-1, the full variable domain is DVKVTQSSRYLVKRTGEKVFLECVQDMDHENMFWYRQDPGLGLRLIYFSYDVKMKEKGDIPEGYSVSREKKERFSLILESASTNQTSMYLCASTQDSYNEQFFGPGTRLTVL.